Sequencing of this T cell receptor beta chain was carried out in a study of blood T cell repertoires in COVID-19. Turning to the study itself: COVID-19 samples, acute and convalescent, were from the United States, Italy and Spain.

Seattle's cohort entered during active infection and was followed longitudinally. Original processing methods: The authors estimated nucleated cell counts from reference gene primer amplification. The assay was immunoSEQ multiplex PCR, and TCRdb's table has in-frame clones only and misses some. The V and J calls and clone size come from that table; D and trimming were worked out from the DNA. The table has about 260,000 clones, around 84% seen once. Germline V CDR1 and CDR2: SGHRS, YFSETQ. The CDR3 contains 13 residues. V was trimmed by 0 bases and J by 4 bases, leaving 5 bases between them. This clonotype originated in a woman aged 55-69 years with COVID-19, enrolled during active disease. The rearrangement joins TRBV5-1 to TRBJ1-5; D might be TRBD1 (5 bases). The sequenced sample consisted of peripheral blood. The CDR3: CASSLAGNQPQHF. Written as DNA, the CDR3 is TGCGCCAGCAGCTTGGCAGGGAATCAGCCCCAGCATTTT. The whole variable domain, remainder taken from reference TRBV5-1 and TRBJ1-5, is KAGVTQTPRYLIKTRGQQVTLSCSPISGHRSVSWYQQTPGQGLQFLFEYFSETQRNKGNFPGRFSGRQFSNSRSEMNVSTLELGDSALYLCASSLAGNQPQHFGDGTRLSIL.